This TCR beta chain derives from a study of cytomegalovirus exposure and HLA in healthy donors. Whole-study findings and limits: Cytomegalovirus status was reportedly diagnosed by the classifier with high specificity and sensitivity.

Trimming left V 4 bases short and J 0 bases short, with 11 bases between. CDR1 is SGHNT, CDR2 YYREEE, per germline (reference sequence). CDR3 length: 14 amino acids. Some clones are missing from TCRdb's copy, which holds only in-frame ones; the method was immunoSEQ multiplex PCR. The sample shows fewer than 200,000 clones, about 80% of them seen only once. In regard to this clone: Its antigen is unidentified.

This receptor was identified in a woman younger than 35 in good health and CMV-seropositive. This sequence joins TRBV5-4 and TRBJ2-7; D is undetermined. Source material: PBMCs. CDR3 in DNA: TGTGCCAGCAGCGACATCAAGAGCTCCTACGAGCAGTACTTC. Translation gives CASSDIKSSYEQYF.